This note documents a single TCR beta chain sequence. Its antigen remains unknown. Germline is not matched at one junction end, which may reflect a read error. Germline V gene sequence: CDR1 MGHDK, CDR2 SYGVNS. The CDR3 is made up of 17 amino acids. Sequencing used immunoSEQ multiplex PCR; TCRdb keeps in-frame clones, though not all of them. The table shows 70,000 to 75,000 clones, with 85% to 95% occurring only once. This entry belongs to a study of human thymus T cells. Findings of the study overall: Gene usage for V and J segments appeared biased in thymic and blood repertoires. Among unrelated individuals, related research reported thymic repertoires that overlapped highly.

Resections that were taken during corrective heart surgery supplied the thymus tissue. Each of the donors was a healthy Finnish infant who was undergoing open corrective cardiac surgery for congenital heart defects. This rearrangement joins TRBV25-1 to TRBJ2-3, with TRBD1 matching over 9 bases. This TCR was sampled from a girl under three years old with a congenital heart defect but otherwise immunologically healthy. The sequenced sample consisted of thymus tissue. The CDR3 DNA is TGTGCCAGCAGCGAATCTGCCGGGACAGGGAGGGCAGATACGCAGTATTTT. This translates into CASSESAGTGRADTQYF. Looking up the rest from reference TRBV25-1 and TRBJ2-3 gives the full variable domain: EADIYQTPRYLVIGTGKKITLECSQTMGHDKMYWYQQDPGMELHLIHYSYGVNSTEKGDLSSESTVSRIRTEHFPLTLESARPSHTSQYLCASSESAGTGRADTQYFGPGTRLTVL.